Listed here are 11 T cell receptor beta chains from one sample, sequenced in a study of blood T cell repertoires in COVID-19. Here immunoSEQ multiplex PCR was the method, and the copy in TCRdb shows in-frame clones only, minus some. The sample includes about 93,000 clones, approximately 86% of them seen just once. Material for sequencing was peripheral blood. The receptors come from a woman of 80 years or more with acute or convalescent COVID-19.

The chain uses TRBV28 and TRBJ2-3; tentatively, D is TRBD2 (6 bases). V lost 3 bases and J 1 base, leaving 11 bases between the germline ends. CDR1 is MDHEN and CDR2 is SYDVKM in the germline V gene. This CDR3 is built from 15 residues. The CDR3 loop reads CASSLTSSGTDTQYF. CDR3 in DNA: TGTGCCAGCAGTTTGACCTCTAGCGGCACAGATACGCAGTATTTT.

The chain is built from TRBV7-9 and TRBJ2-5; the D gene is possibly TRBD2 (5 bases). The CDR3 has 14 amino acids. The germline CDR1 and CDR2 sequences are SEHNR and FQNEAQ (reference sequence). Trimming shortened V by 5 bases and J by 5 bases, and 15 bases separated the two germline ends. CDR3 in DNA: TGTGCCAGCAGCCGCACCGGACCGGGGGAGACCCAGTACTTC. It encodes CASSRTGPGETQYF.

With regard to this clone: One end of the junction varies from germline; a read error may be responsible. This chain connects TRBV6-5 to TRBJ2-7, with a possible D match to TRBD2 (5 bases). The CDR3 consists of 11 residues. Germline-derived CDR1 and CDR2 are MNHEY and SVGAGI. The CDR3 DNA reads TGTGCCGCAGAACTTTCGACCTCCGGGGACTTC. Translated, it gives CAAELSTSGDF.

V and J are TRBV10-3 and TRBJ1-1; TRBD1 aligns across 7 bases. Trimming took 4 bases from V and 1 from J; bases not matched to a gene: 6. The CDR3 contains 15 residues. Germline V lookup: CDR1 ENHRY, CDR2 SYGVKD. The DNA for the CDR3 is TGTGCCATCAGTGCCCGGGACAGTTCGAACACTGAAGCTTTCTTT. Translated: CAISARDSSNTEAFF.

This chain links TRBV3-1 (or the pseudogene TRBV3-2) with TRBJ2-1, with TRBD2 matching over 14 bases. From germline, CDR1 is LGHDT and CDR2 YNNKEL (reference sequence). The junction had 4 bases not matched to a gene; V was cut back by 4 bases and J by 5 bases. The CDR3 is made up of 16 amino acids. CDR3 in amino acids: CASSPVGLAGDNEQFF. The CDR3 bases are TGTGCCAGCAGCCCCGTGGGACTAGCGGGGGACAATGAGCAGTTCTTC.

This chain connects TRBV5-5 to TRBJ1-6; weak D call: TRBD1 (6 bases). Per germline, CDR1 SGHKS and CDR2 YYEKEE (reference sequence). The CDR3 covers 18 residues. Trimming took 2 bases from V and 8 from J, leaving 23 bases between them. CDR3 protein: CASSLQGRDYSGYSPLHF. The CDR3 DNA is TGTGCCAGCAGCTTACAGGGTCGCGACTATTCGGGCTATTCACCCCTCCACTTT.

The gene calls are TRBV27 and TRBJ2-5; possibly TRBD2 for D (6 bases). V was clipped by 3 bases and J by 0 bases, with 11 bases between them. CDR3 length: 15 residues. In germline, CDR1 is MNHEY, CDR2 SMNVEV (reference sequence). CDR3 in amino acids: CASSFDAGYQETQYF. In DNA form, the CDR3 reads TGTGCCAGCAGTTTCGATGCGGGGTACCAAGAGACCCAGTACTTC.

The chain uses TRBV2 and TRBJ1-1; no definite D call. Trimming shortened V by 1 base and J by 11 bases, and 11 bases separated the two germline ends. CDR1 and CDR2 from the germline V gene are SNHLY and FYNNEI. The CDR3 contains 12 residues. CDR3 bases: TGTGCCAGCAGTGAAGGCGTGTTCGAGGCTTTCTTT. It specifies CASSEGVFEAFF.

This clone was recorded only once. This chain connects TRBV28 to TRBJ1-5, with 9 bases matching TRBD1. The ends lost 7 bases at V and 2 bases at J; junction bases unmatched: 3. Germline CDR1 reads MDHEN; CDR2 reads SYDVKM. The CDR3 covers 14 residues. CDR3 loop: CASTDRGGNQPQHF. As DNA, the CDR3 is TGTGCCAGCACGGACAGGGGCGGCAATCAGCCCCAGCATTTT.

This chain joins TRBV5-4 and TRBJ2-7; maybe TRBD2 (5 bases). CDR3 length: 14 amino acids. CDR1 SGHNT and CDR2 YYREEE come from the germline V gene (reference sequence). V shed 0 bases and J shed 2 bases, with 9 bases lying between them. The CDR3: CASSLASRTYEQYF. DNA of the CDR3: TGTGCCAGCAGCTTGGCTAGCCGTACCTACGAGCAGTACTTC.

The V call is TRBV21-1, the J call TRBJ1-3. TRBV21-1 is termed a pseudogene. The length of the CDR3 is 16 residues. CDR3 sequence (DNA): TGTGCCAGCAGCAACTCCTCTGTTTACTCTGGAAACACCATATATTTT. This gives the protein CASSNSSVYSGNTIYF.